The 11 T cell receptor beta chains reported below all come from one sample, sequenced in a study of neurological immune-mediated disorders. From the 5' RACE reads, TCRdb called clonotypes with MiXCR, one entry per CDR3 protein. Counted here are tens of thousands of distinct CDR3 sequences, less than 6% occurring once; the ten biggest clones make up approximately 3.5%. The source material was PBMCs. These receptors were obtained from a woman aged 45-59 years with multiple sclerosis.

This clonotype was counted many times. The chain is built from TRBV28 and TRBJ2-1; 9 bases are shared with TRBD1. CDR3 length: 15 residues. Germline values: CDR1 MDHEN, CDR2 SYDVKM. Trimming took 3 bases from V and 8 from J; bases not matched to a gene: 8. The CDR3 loop reads CASSFTGTGSHEQFF. The CDR3 DNA reads TGTGCCAGCAGTTTCACCGGGACAGGGTCCCATGAGCAGTTCTTC.

This clonotype was detected many times. This rearrangement joins TRBV11-2 to TRBJ2-3; D remains unclear. Germline CDR1 is SGHAT and CDR2 is FQNNGV. Trimming left V 1 base short and J 0 bases short, with 8 bases between. The CDR3 length is 15 residues. The CDR3 region is CASSLVPGSTDTQYF. The CDR3, as DNA: TGTGCCAGCAGCTTAGTTCCCGGAAGCACAGATACGCAGTATTTT.

Details on this clonotype: This may stem from a read error, because a much larger clone lies one nucleotide away. V usage is TRBV7-7 and J usage is TRBJ2-3; no reliable D call. Germline V gene data show CDR1 as SSHAT and CDR2 as FNYEAQ (reference sequence). CDR3 length: 15 residues. CDR3 residues: CASSLVASTADTQYF. For the CDR3, the DNA is TGTGCTAGCAGCTTAGTAGCTAGTACAGCAGATACGCAGTATTTT.

This clonotype was found once. The junction does not match germline at one end; this may be a read error. The chain carries TRBV7-7 and TRBJ2-3; no clear D. This CDR3 region has 14 residues. Germline V gene lookup returns CDR1 SSHAT and CDR2 FNYEAQ (reference sequence). The CDR3 DNA reads as TGTGCTAGCAGCTTCGGGCCTAGCACAGATACGCAGTATTTT. It specifies CASSFGPSTDTQYF.

With regard to this clonotype: One base away lies a much larger clone, so this may be a sequencing read error. V usage is TRBV20-1 and J usage is TRBJ2-2; D might be TRBD1 (8 bases). This CDR3 has 15 residues. Per the germline V gene, CDR1 is DFQATT and CDR2 is SNEGSKA (reference sequence). V was clipped by 7 bases and J by 3 bases, with 18 bases between them. The CDR3 here is CSVPTSRGHTGELFF. The CDR3, as DNA: TGCAGTGTCCCGACTAGCAGGGGGCACACCGGGGAGCTGTTTTTT.

Comments on this clonotype: A much larger clone lies one base from this, so it may be a read error. The chain links TRBV7-2 to TRBJ2-7; 9 positions match TRBD2. This CDR3 region has 15 residues. V was pared by 6 bases and J by 3 bases, with 9 bases of the junction left unmatched. Germline-derived CDR1 and CDR2 are SGHTA and FQGNSA. In nucleotides, the CDR3 is TGTGCCAGCAGTTCCCTAGCGGGGACCGTCTACGAGCAGTACTTC. Amino acid sequence: CASSSLAGTVYEQYF.

A word on this clonotype: This may stem from a read error, because a much larger clone lies one nucleotide away. The J gene is TRBJ1-5, the V gene TRBV4-1; D is unresolved. Germline V CDR1 and CDR2: MGHRA, YSYEKL. The CDR3 extends over 13 amino acids. Here the CDR3 DNA reads TGCGCCAGCAGCCAAGGAGGCTTTCAGCCCCAGAATTTT. It is translated as CASSQGGFQPQNF.

In its sample, this clonotype was seen many times. In nucleotides, the CDR3 is TGCGCCAGCAGCCAAGGGGGCGGGCTACCAGAGACCCAGTACTTC. It yields the protein CASSQGGGLPETQYF. The chain combines TRBV4-1 with TRBJ2-5; D is tentatively TRBD1 or TRBD2 (5 bases each). The V end was cut by 1 base, the J end by 4 bases, with 13 bases between. Germline values: CDR1 MGHRA, CDR2 YSYEKL. This CDR3 has 15 residues.

This clonotype was seen a few times. The V call is TRBV20-1, the J call TRBJ2-1; the D gene is possibly TRBD2 (5 bases). Germline V gene sequence: CDR1 DFQATT, CDR2 SNEGSKA (reference sequence). The CDR3 loop spans 14 amino acids. V lost 3 bases to trimming and J lost 8 bases, with 17 bases between them. CDR3 nucleotides: TGCAGTGCTAGCGACCGGGAATCCTTGGATGAGCAGTTCTTC. Its protein product is CSASDRESLDEQFF.

This clonotype came up many times. The rearrangement joins TRBV20-1 to TRBJ1-5; D gene unclear. Trimming stripped 4 bases from V and 2 bases from J, with 6 bases between. The CDR3 spans 12 residues. Germline V lookup: CDR1 DFQATT, CDR2 SNEGSKA (reference sequence). CDR3 amino acids: CSAKTGNQPQHF. The CDR3 bases are TGCAGTGCTAAGACGGGCAATCAGCCCCAGCATTTT.

This clonotype has a count of ten or more. This rearrangement joins TRBV15 to TRBJ1-5, with 8 positions matching TRBD1. The CDR3 contains 15 residues. V was clipped by 0 bases and J by 6 bases; unmatched bases: 4. Germline lookup yields CDR1 LNHNV and CDR2 YYDKDF (reference sequence). This CDR3 reads CATSRDAGGGQPQHF. The CDR3 nucleotides are TGTGCCACCAGCAGAGATGCAGGGGGCGGTCAGCCCCAGCATTTT. Together with reference TRBV15 and TRBJ1-5, the CDR3 gives the full variable domain: DAMVIQNPRYQVTQFGKPVTLSCSQTLNHNVMYWYQQKSSQAPKLLFHYYDKDFNNEADTPDNFQSRRPNTSFCFLDIRSPGLGDTAMYLCATSRDAGGGQPQHFGDGTRLSIL.